Here is one TCR beta chain with its context. Antigen: not known. Naive CD8 libraries came from about 19,000 to 1,100,000 sorted cells with 10%, 30% or 50% RNA. The sample originates from a study of molecular identifiers for immune sequencing clone quantification. General study results and limits: Clones that had above 20 RNA copies took up over 99% of effector molecules but under 1% in naive cells. Jurkat TCR RNA from one cell was spiked into approximately 930,000 naive cells, and it was reportedly detectable there. For highly expanded clones, sizes could be underestimated when identical TCR molecules share a barcode.

Each CDR3 protein is one row after TCRdb ran MiXCR on the PCR reads. This sample has 460,000 or so distinct CDR3 sequences; roughly 25% occur once, and the top ten carry approximately 0.8%. Germline V lookup: CDR1 MDHEN, CDR2 SYDVKM. The ends were cut back, 3 bases at V and 4 bases at J, with 15 bases in the middle. The CDR3 totals 15 residues. This TCR derives from a human donor in good health. Some libraries in this study had Jurkat cell RNA spiked in. Material for sequencing was naive CD8+ T cells from blood, with Jurkat cell RNA spiked in. Subset reported: FACS-sorted CD8+CD4-CCR7+CD45RA+ naive T cells. The chain joins TRBV28 to TRBJ1-1; no clear D gene. The CDR3 region has the DNA TGTGCCAGCAGTTTCCGGTCGAGCTTGGGCACTGAAGCTTTCTTT. Translation gives CASSFRSSLGTEAFF. The variable domain in full, with the rest retrieved from reference TRBV28 and TRBJ1-1, is DVKVTQSSRYLVKRTGEKVFLECVQDMDHENMFWYRQDPGLGLRLIYFSYDVKMKEKGDIPEGYSVSREKKERFSLILESASTNQTSMYLCASSFRSSLGTEAFFGQGTRLTVV.